The rows below give T cell receptor beta chains drawn from one sample of a study of Graves' ophthalmopathy and Graves' hyperthyroidism. MiXCR, run by TCRdb on the multiplex PCR reads, gives a single entry per CDR3 protein. The sample contains about 640,000 distinct CDR3 sequences, about two fifths of which appear only once. The sequenced sample consisted of peripheral blood. These receptors came from an adult man with Graves' ophthalmopathy. Both conserved end residues are part of each CDR3. D genes are given only for firm matches. Clone size is stated in some rows and not others, as once, few, many or a class when expanded.

V,D,size,J,length,CDR3,DNA
TRBV7-6,TRBD1,many,TRBJ1-2,13,CASGEQGVAGYTF,TGTGCCAGCGGAGAACAGGGGGTAGCTGGCTACACCTTC
TRBV25-1,-,once,TRBJ1-2,15,CASSASQAGTYGYTF,TGTGCCAGCAGTGCTAGCCAGGCAGGGACCTATGGCTACACCTTC
TRBV9,TRBD2,once,TRBJ2-2,14,CASSEAGGPGELFF,TGTGCCAGCAGCGAAGCGGGGGGCCCCGGGGAGCTGTTTTTT
TRBV6-6,TRBD1,many,TRBJ2-5,13,CASSKRQGETQYF,TGTGCCAGCAGTAAACGACAGGGGGAGACCCAGTACTTC
TRBV25-1,TRBD2,-,TRBJ2-3,19,CASSGYWTDIAGKADTQYF,TGTGCCAGCAGTGGGTACTGGACAGACATAGCGGGAAAAGCAGATACGCAGTATTTT
TRBV7-2,-,once,TRBJ2-1,13,CASSLTSSAEQFF,TGTGCCAGCAGCTTAACTAGTAGTGCTGAGCAGTTCTTC
TRBV6-1,TRBD1,few,TRBJ1-2,16,CASSELGGQGNYGYTF,TGTGCCAGCAGTGAATTGGGGGGACAGGGGAACTATGGCTACACCTTC
TRBV4-1,-,-,TRBJ2-2,16,CASSHPHGGNTGELFF,TGCGCCAGCAGCCATCCACACGGGGGGAACACCGGGGAGCTGTTTTTT
TRBV29-1,-,many,TRBJ1-1,13,CSVEPNWSAEAFF,TGCAGCGTTGAACCCAATTGGAGCGCTGAAGCTTTCTTT
TRBV7-2,-,many,TRBJ1-2,13,CASSREVYYGYTF,TGTGCCAGCAGCCGAGAGGTTTACTATGGCTACACCTTC
TRBV2,-,many,TRBJ1-5,13,CASRQQLNQPQHF,TGTGCCAGCAGACAGCAACTGAATCAGCCCCAGCATTTT
TRBV9,-,many,TRBJ2-2,14,CASSVRWDTGELFF,TGTGCCAGCAGCGTAAGGTGGGACACCGGGGAGCTGTTTTTT
TRBV10-3,-,-,TRBJ2-6,13,CAISESGGPVLTF,TGTGCCATCAGTGAGTCCGGGGGGCCCGTCCTGACTTTC
TRBV20-1,TRBD2,-,TRBJ2-7,14,CSARASGNFYEQYF,TGCAGTGCTAGGGCTAGCGGGAATTTCTACGAGCAGTACTTC
TRBV13,TRBD1,-,TRBJ1-6,17,CASSLAYGTGGASPLHF,TGTGCCAGCAGCTTAGCCTACGGGACAGGGGGCGCGTCACCCCTCCACTTT
TRBV7-9,-,many,TRBJ1-1,15,CASSRSGYGDTEAFF,TGTGCCAGCAGCCGATCAGGGTACGGAGACACTGAAGCTTTCTTT
TRBV7-6,-,-,TRBJ1-5,11,CARQTQGPQHF,TGTGCCAGACAGACCCAAGGGCCCCAGCATTTT
TRBV7-2,-,many,TRBJ2-7,15,CASSLAGLPPYEQYF,TGTGCCAGCAGCTTAGCGGGACTCCCGCCCTACGAGCAGTACTTC
TRBV14,TRBD1,-,TRBJ2-5,16,CASSPAGQGFGETQYF,TGTGCCAGCTCACCGGCGGGACAGGGGTTCGGAGAGACCCAGTACTTC
TRBV6-5,TRBD1,-,TRBJ1-6,13,CASSYGGGTGIHF,TGTGCCAGCAGTTACGGCGGCGGGACAGGCATCCACTTT
TRBV2,TRBD1,few,TRBJ2-2,16,CASSFWTGGPAGELFF,TGTGCCAGCAGTTTTTGGACAGGGGGGCCAGCCGGGGAGCTGTTTTTT
TRBV11-1,TRBD1,-,TRBJ2-7,14,CASSVRTGPYEQYF,TGTGCCAGCAGCGTTAGGACAGGGCCCTACGAGCAGTACTTC
TRBV10-3,-,many,TRBJ2-2,12,CAMQGNTGELFF,TGTGCCATGCAAGGGAACACCGGGGAGCTGTTTTTT
TRBV10-3,TRBD2,many,TRBJ2-5,14,CAISRSGMGETQYF,TGTGCCATCAGTCGAAGCGGGATGGGAGAGACCCAGTACTTC
TRBV10-2,-,many,TRBJ1-5,15,CASSESRGIIQPQHF,TGCGCCAGCAGTGAATCTCGGGGGATCATTCAGCCCCAGCATTTT
TRBV9,-,-,TRBJ1-6,14,CASRTRGENSPLHF,TGTGCCAGCAGGACCCGGGGGGAGAATTCACCCCTCCACTTT
TRBV15,-,many,TRBJ1-1,14,CATSIRGWDTEAFF,TGTGCCACCAGCATTCGGGGCTGGGACACTGAAGCTTTCTTT
TRBV19,TRBD1,few,TRBJ2-5,15,CASSIDRGIQETQYF,TGTGCCAGTAGTATAGACAGGGGGATCCAAGAGACCCAGTACTTC
TRBV25-1,-,-,TRBJ2-7,15,CASSAPGVGGYEQYF,TGTGCCAGCAGTGCTCCCGGGGTGGGAGGCTACGAGCAGTACTTC
TRBV7-3,-,-,TRBJ1-4,14,CASSLRQGNEKLFF,TGTGCCAGCAGCTTAAGGCAGGGTAATGAAAAACTGTTTTTT
TRBV10-3,-,-,TRBJ1-1,15,CAITGREGANTEAFF,TGTGCCATCACTGGGCGTGAGGGAGCGAACACTGAAGCTTTCTTT
TRBV25-1,-,-,TRBJ1-4,13,CASSAAMYEKLFF,TGTGCCAGCAGTGCAGCAATGTACGAAAAACTGTTTTTT
TRBV3-1,-,many,TRBJ2-5,12,CASSRPLGTQYF,TGTGCCAGCAGCCGACCCTTGGGGACCCAGTACTTC
TRBV14,TRBD2,-,TRBJ2-1,17,CASSHSRLAGGLNEQFF,TGTGCCAGCAGCCACTCGCGCCTAGCGGGAGGCCTCAATGAGCAGTTCTTC
TRBV5-8,-,many,TRBJ1-2,13,CASSLPQTSGYTF,TGTGCCAGCAGCTTGCCACAGACAAGTGGCTACACCTTC
TRBV29-1,-,many,TRBJ1-1,12,CSVQDLNTEAFF,TGCAGCGTGCAAGACTTGAACACTGAAGCTTTCTTT
TRBV11-2,-,-,TRBJ2-2,16,CASSLISGSTTGELFF,TGTGCCAGCAGCTTGATCTCTGGAAGTACCACCGGGGAGCTGTTTTTT
TRBV4-2,TRBD2,few,TRBJ2-7,17,CASSQRLAGPPIYEQYF,TGTGCCAGCAGCCAACGGCTAGCGGGACCTCCGATCTACGAGCAGTACTTC
TRBV6-5,TRBD1,-,TRBJ1-6,15,CASSYSGTGTSPLHF,TGTGCCAGCAGTTACTCGGGGACAGGGACTTCACCCCTCCACTTT
TRBV19,TRBD1,many,TRBJ2-6,17,CASDSGGQSSGANVLTF,TGTGCCAGCGATTCAGGGGGCCAGAGCTCTGGGGCCAACGTCCTGACTTTC
TRBV4-3,-,-,TRBJ1-1,16,CASSQGEGQGGTEAFF,TGCGCCAGCAGCCAAGGAGAGGGACAAGGGGGGACTGAAGCTTTCTTT
TRBV7-2,-,once,TRBJ2-5,15,CASSLGPRGGETQYF,TGTGCCAGCAGCTTGGGTCCCAGGGGAGGGGAGACCCAGTACTTC
TRBV25-1,-,-,TRBJ1-4,15,CASSEYGSSNGKLFF,TGTGCCAGCAGTGAATACGGGAGCTCTAATGGAAAACTGTTTTTT
TRBV7-9,-,-,TRBJ1-2,16,CASSLGPAGSNYGYTF,TGTGCCAGCAGCTTAGGTCCGGCGGGGAGTAACTATGGCTACACCTTC
TRBV11-2,-,many,TRBJ2-7,15,CASSFDSDRGGEQYF,TGTGCCAGCAGCTTCGACAGTGATAGGGGGGGTGAGCAGTACTTC
TRBV9,-,many,TRBJ2-7,13,CASSVAESYEQYF,TGTGCCAGCAGCGTAGCGGAGAGCTACGAGCAGTACTTC
TRBV6-2/TRBV6-3,-,-,TRBJ1-3,14,CASSSWRRGNTIYF,TGTGCCAGCAGTTCATGGCGCCGGGGAAACACCATATATTTT